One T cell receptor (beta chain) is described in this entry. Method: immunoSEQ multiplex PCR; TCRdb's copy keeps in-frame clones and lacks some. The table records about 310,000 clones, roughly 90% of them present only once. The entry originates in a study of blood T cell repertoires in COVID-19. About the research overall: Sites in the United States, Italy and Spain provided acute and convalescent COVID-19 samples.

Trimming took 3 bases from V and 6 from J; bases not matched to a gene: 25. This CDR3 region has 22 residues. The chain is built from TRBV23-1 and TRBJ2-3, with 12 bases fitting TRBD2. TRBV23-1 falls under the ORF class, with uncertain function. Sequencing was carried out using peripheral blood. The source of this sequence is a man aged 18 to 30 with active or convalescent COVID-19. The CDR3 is CASSHPLLPRLAGEPNLDTQYF. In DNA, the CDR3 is TGCGCCAGCAGTCATCCTTTACTCCCGAGACTAGCGGGAGAGCCAAACCTCGATACGCAGTATTTT.